One T cell receptor beta chain is described in this entry. Its antigen is currently unknown. By way of CD45RO/CCR7/CD25/CD127/CD95/CD27, the CD4+ regulatory, stem cell-like memory, central memory and naive cells were sorted. The data were obtained in a study of beta chain features in type 1 diabetes. Overall study context: Sorted cell examination encompassed 85 million to 130 million cells across all samples. Study-wide points: A greater similarity of naive, central memory and Treg TCRB repertoires was seen among patients than among healthy donors. Shortening of TCRB CDR3s, moderate but significant, appeared in all four CD4+ subsets of Type 1 diabetes patients.

As every portion of the isolated RNA was reverse transcribed, the sequencing read expressed TCRB transcripts. The method was immunoSEQ multiplex PCR; TCRdb's version includes in-frame clones alone and lacks a portion of them. This table holds approximately 400,000 clones, roughly 16% found once. The germline V gene has CDR1 SEHNR and CDR2 FQNEAQ (reference sequence). The CDR3 is 15 amino acids. Trimming took off 5 bases at V and 4 bases at J, with 15 bases between the two ends. The sequencing sample was made of naive CD4+ T cells from blood. The rearrangement links TRBV7-9 to TRBJ1-3; D perhaps matches TRBD1 (5 bases). The clonotype originates from a woman aged 18-29 years in good health. CDR3 sequence: CASSPFAGAGNTIYF. The CDR3 DNA reads as TGTGCCAGCAGCCCCTTCGCTGGGGCCGGAAACACCATATATTTT.